The clone carrying this TCR beta chain was seen at least ten times. Its antigen is not identified. This record comes from a study of identical twins. Study findings and constraints: Twin pairs' shared out-of-frame alpha sequences were enriched in low generation probability.

From germline, CDR1 is MNHEY and CDR2 SVGEGT. The CDR3 contains 14 residues. With 4 bases removed from V and 1 base from J, the gap between germline ends came to 9 bases. TCRdb re-called the 5' RACE reads through MiXCR, storing one row per CDR3 protein. This sample yields about 690,000 distinct CDR3 sequences, of which approximately 6% are seen a single time; about 1.8% belongs to the top ten. The genes are TRBV6-2 or TRBV6-3 and TRBJ2-3; D gene uncertain. Sample: naive T cells sorted from blood. The clonotype originates from a man between 18 and 29 years old in good health. The CDR3 reads CASSSDWGTDTQYF. Here the CDR3 DNA reads TGTGCCAGCAGTTCCGACTGGGGCACAGATACGCAGTATTTT.